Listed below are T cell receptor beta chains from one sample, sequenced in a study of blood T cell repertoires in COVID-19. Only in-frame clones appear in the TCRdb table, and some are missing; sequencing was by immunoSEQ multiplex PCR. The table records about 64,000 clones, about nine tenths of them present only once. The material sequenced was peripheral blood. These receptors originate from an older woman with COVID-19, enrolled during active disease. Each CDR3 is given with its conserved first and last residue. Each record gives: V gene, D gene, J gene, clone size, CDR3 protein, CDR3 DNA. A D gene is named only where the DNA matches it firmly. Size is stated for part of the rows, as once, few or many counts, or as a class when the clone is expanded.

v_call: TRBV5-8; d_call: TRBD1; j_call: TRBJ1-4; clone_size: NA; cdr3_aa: CASSSGTGREKLFF; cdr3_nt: TGTGCCAGCAGCTCCGGGACAGGAAGGGAAAAACTGTTTTTT
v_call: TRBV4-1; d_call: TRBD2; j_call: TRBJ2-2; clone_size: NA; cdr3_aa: CASSQAPLAGNTGELFF; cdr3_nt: TGCGCCAGCAGCCAAGCGCCACTAGCGGGGAACACCGGGGAGCTGTTTTTT
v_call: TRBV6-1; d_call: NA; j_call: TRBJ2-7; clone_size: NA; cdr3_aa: CASSEGGISAKYEQYF; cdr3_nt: TGTGCCAGCAGTGAAGGAGGAATTAGCGCTAAATACGAGCAGTACTTC
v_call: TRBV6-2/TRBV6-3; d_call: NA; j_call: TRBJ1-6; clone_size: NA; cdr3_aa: CASSLENSPLHF; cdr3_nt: TGTGCCAGCAGTTTAGAAAATTCACCCCTCCACTTT
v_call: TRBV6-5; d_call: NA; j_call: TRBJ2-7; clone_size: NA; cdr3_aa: CASTLSYEQYF; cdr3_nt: TGTGCCAGCACCCTCTCCTACGAGCAGTACTTC
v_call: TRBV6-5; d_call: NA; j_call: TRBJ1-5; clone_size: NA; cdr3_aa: CASSRRTEYNQPQHF; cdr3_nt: TGTGCCAGCAGCCGAAGGACAGAATACAATCAGCCCCAGCATTTT
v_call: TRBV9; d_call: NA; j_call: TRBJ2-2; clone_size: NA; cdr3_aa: CASSVVEGAPGELFF; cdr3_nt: TGTGCCAGCAGCGTAGTTGAAGGGGCCCCCGGGGAGCTGTTTTTT
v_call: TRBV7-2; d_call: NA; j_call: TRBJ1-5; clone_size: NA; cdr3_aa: CASSLGGVQPQHF; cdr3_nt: TGTGCCAGCAGCTTAGGGGGGGTTCAGCCCCAGCATTTT
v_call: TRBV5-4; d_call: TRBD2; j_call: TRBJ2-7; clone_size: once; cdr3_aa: CASSGPGTSGSFYEQYF; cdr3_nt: TGTGCCAGCAGCGGACCCGGGACTAGCGGGAGTTTTTACGAGCAGTACTTC
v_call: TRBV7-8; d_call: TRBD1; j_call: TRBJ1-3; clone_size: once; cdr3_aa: CASSFPNGTGSGNTIYF; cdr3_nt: TGTGCCAGCAGCTTCCCGAACGGGACAGGCAGTGGAAACACCATATATTTT
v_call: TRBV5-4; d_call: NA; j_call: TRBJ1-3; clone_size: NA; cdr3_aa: CASSRPGGFSGNTIYF; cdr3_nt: TGTGCCAGCAGCCGCCCTGGAGGATTCTCTGGAAACACCATATATTTT
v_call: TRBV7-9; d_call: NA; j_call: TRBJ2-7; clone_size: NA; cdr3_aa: CASSLEGDLYEQYF; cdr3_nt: TGTGCCAGCAGCTTAGAGGGGGACCTGTACGAGCAGTACTTC
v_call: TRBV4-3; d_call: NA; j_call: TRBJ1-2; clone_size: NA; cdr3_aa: CASSQDFRVVDGYTF; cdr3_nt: TGCGCCAGCAGCCAAGATTTCAGGGTAGTTGATGGCTACACCTTC
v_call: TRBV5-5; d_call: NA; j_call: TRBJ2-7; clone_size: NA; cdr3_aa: CASSSGGGVSYEQYF; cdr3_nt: TGTGCCAGCAGCTCCGGTGGGGGCGTCTCCTACGAGCAGTACTTC
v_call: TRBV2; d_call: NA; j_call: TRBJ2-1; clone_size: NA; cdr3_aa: CASRGARRNEQFF; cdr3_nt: TGTGCCAGCAGGGGGGCTCGGAGGAATGAGCAGTTCTTC
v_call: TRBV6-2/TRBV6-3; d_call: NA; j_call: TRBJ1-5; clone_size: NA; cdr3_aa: CASSYYESSQHF; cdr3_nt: TGTGCCAGCAGTTATTACGAGTCGAGCCAGCATTTT
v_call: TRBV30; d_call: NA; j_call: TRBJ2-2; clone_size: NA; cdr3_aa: CAWSPVGELFF; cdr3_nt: TGTGCCTGGAGCCCGGTCGGGGAGCTGTTTTTT
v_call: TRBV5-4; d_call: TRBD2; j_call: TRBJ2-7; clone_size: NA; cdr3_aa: CASSEEKRELDEQYF; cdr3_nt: TGTGCCAGCAGCGAGGAGAAGCGGGAGTTGGACGAGCAGTACTTC
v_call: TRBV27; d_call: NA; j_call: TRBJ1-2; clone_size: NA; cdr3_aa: CASSFSQGNYGYTF; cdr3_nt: TGTGCCAGCAGTTTCTCCCAGGGAAACTATGGCTACACCTTC
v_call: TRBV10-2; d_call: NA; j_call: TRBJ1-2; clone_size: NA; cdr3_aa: CASSDADYGYTF; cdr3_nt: TGCGCCAGCAGTGATGCGGACTATGGCTACACCTTC
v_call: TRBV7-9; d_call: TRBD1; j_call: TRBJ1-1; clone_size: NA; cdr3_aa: CASREQGQGRDTEAFF; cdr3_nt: TGTGCCAGCAGGGAACAGGGACAGGGGAGGGACACTGAAGCTTTCTTT
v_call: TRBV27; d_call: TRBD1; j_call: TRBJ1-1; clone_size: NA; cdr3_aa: CASQRTGKTEAFF; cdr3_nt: TGTGCCAGTCAGAGGACAGGGAAAACTGAAGCTTTCTTT
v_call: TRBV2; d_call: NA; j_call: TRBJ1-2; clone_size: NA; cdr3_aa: CASSDGNNYGYTF; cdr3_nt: TGTGCCAGCAGTGATGGCAACAACTATGGCTACACCTTC
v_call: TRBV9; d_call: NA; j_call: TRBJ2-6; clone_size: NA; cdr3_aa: CASSVAVGGSGANVLTF; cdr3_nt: TGTGCCAGCAGCGTAGCTGTAGGGGGCTCTGGGGCCAACGTCCTGACTTTC
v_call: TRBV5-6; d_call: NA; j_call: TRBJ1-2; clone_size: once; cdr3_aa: CASSLGGPGDGYTF; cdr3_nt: TGTGCCAGCAGCTTGGGTGGGCCAGGGGATGGCTACACCTTC
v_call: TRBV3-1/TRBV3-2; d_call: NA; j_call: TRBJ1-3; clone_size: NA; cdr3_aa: CASSQDDSSGNTIYF; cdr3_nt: TGTGCCAGCAGCCAAGATGACAGCTCTGGAAACACCATATATTTT
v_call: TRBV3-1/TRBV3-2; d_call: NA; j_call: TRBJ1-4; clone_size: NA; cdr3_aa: CASSGGRGLNEKLFF; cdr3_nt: TGTGCCAGCTCCGGAGGGCGGGGTCTTAATGAAAAACTGTTTTTT
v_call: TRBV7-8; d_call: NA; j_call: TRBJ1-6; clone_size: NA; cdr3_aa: CASSSGLPNSPLHF; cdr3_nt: TGTGCCAGCAGCTCAGGACTGCCTAATTCACCCCTCCACTTT
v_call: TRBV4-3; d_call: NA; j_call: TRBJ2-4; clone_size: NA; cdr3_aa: CASSQTALPNGNIQYF; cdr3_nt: TGCGCCAGCAGCCAAACGGCCCTCCCGAACGGGAACATTCAGTACTTC
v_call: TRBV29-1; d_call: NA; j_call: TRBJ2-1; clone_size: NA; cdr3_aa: CSVEDQRGARFNEQFF; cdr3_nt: TGCAGCGTTGAAGATCAACGGGGGGCAAGATTCAATGAGCAGTTCTTC
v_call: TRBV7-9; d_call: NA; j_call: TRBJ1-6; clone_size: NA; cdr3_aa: CASHRDNSPLHF; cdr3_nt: TGTGCCAGCCACAGGGATAATTCACCCCTCCACTTT
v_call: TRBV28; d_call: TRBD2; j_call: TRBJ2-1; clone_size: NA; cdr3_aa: CASSPPPAGVSPEQFF; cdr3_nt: TGTGCCAGCAGTCCGCCCCCGGCGGGAGTGAGTCCTGAGCAGTTCTTC
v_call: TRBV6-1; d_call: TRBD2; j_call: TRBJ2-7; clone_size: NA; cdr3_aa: CASSGGRRGGSAEQYF; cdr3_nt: TGTGCCAGCAGTGGGGGCAGGCGGGGGGGCTCCGCCGAGCAGTACTTC
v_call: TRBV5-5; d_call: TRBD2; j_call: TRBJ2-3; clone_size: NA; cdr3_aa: CASSPRPAGSTDTQYF; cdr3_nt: TGTGCCAGCAGCCCCAGGCCAGCGGGGAGCACAGATACGCAGTATTTT
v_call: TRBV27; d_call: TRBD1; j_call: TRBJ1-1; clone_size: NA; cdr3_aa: CASTAAKGASEAFF; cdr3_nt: TGTGCCAGCACCGCGGCGAAGGGGGCCTCTGAAGCTTTCTTT